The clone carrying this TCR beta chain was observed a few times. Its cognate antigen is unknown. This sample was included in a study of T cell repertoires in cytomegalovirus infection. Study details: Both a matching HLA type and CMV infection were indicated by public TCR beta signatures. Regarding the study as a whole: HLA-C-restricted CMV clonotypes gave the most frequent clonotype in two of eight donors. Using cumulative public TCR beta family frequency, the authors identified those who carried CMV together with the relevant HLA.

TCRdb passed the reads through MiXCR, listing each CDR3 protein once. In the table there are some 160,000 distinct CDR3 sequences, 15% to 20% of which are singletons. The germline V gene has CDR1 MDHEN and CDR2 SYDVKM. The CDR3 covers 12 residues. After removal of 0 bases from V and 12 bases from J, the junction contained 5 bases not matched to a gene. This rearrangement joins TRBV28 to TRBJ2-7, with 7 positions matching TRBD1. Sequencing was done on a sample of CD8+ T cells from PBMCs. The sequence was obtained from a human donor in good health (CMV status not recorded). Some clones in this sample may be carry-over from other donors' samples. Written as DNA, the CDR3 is TGTGCCAGCAGTTTATGGACAGGGAGCCTGTACTTC. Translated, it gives CASSLWTGSLYF.